The source of this T cell receptor beta chain is a study of T cells in Graves' hyperthyroidism and ophthalmopathy. There were TCR beta CDR3 regions amplified from RNA transcripts. The primer set for the first-round RT-PCR of the TCR CDR3 was HTBI. TCRdb reanalysed the multiplex PCR reads using MiXCR and keeps one entry per CDR3 protein. Here the sample spans around 340,000 distinct CDR3 sequences, approximately 22% being singletons. This sequence was found in a woman aged 45 to 65 with Graves' hyperthyroidism. The sequencing sample was made of blood.

The CDR3 coding sequence is TGCGCCAGCAGCCAAGATGTTCGGGGAATAACTGGCTACACCTTC. This sequence encodes CASSQDVRGITGYTF. V is TRBV4-3 and J is TRBJ1-2; D is undetermined. Trimming shortened V by 0 bases and J by 7 bases, and 15 bases separated the two germline ends. Germline CDR1 reads LGHNA; CDR2 reads YSLEER. The CDR3 has 15 residues.